Listed here are 28 T cell receptor beta chains from one sample, sequenced in a study of cytomegalovirus exposure and HLA in healthy donors. PCR involved 60 Vbeta and 13 Jbeta primers. Only in-frame clones appear in the TCRdb table, and some are missing; sequencing was by immunoSEQ multiplex PCR. Of 200,000 or so clones listed, more than 85% were seen once; the top ten hold 0.2% to 0.3%. The material sequenced was PBMCs. These receptors were obtained from a girl under three years old in good health and CMV-seronegative.

In this sample, this clone turned up once. The chain uses TRBV9 and TRBJ2-2, with 10 bases fitting TRBD1. Germline trimming cut 3 bases from V and 6 bases from J; bases unmatched to any gene: 8. The CDR3 runs to 16 residues. Germline V gene lookup returns CDR1 SGDLS and CDR2 YYNGEE. CDR3 in DNA: TGTGCCAGCAGCGAAAGACGACAGGGGGCGTCCGGGGAGCTGTTTTTT. As protein: CASSERRQGASGELFF.

This chain links TRBV2 with TRBJ2-1, with 11 bases lining up with TRBD2. CDR3 length: 16 residues. V shed 7 bases, J shed 3 bases, and the junction held 8 bases outside the gene matches. Germline CDR1 reads SNHLY; CDR2 reads FYNNEI. The CDR3 sequence is CASTAAGTSGYNEQFF. CDR3 DNA sequence: TGTGCCAGCACCGCTGCCGGGACTAGCGGCTACAATGAGCAGTTCTTC.

The chain uses TRBV15 and TRBJ2-1; D is uncertain. The CDR3 extends over 15 amino acids. Trimming removed 8 bases at V and 0 bases at J, with 14 bases between. Germline lookup yields CDR1 LNHNV and CDR2 YYDKDF (reference sequence). CDR3 sequence (DNA): TGTGCCACCTCTAAACTTTCCCGCTCCTACAATGAGCAGTTCTTC. Its protein is CATSKLSRSYNEQFF.

The rearrangement uses TRBV15 and TRBJ2-3; D remains ambiguous. Trimming removed 7 bases from V and 8 bases from J, with 19 bases in between. The V gene's germline CDR1 is LNHNV and CDR2 YYDKDF (reference sequence). The CDR3 is 14 residues long. The chain's CDR3 is CATTPRPPTGTQYF. For the CDR3, the DNA is TGTGCCACCACCCCACGTCCGCCCACTGGTACGCAGTATTTT.

A single count supports this clone. V is TRBV7-2 and J is TRBJ2-5; the D gene is possibly TRBD2 (7 bases). CDR1 SGHTA and CDR2 FQGNSA come from the germline V gene. Trimming removed 5 bases at V and 5 bases at J, with 15 bases between. The CDR3 is 14 residues long. The CDR3 DNA is TGTGCCAGCAGCCTAAGGGGGGGAAGGGAGACCCAGTACTTC. It specifies CASSLRGGRETQYF.

The genes are TRBV6-5 and TRBJ1-1; 11 nucleotides line up with TRBD1. Trimming at V came to 7 bases and at J to 5 bases, leaving 6 bases not matched to a gene. Germline lookup yields CDR1 MNHEY and CDR2 SVGAGI. This CDR3 comprises 14 residues. In DNA form, the CDR3 reads TGTGCCAGCACCCGGACAGGGGGCGATACTGAAGCTTTCTTT. It specifies CASTRTGGDTEAFF.

The chain carries TRBV30 and TRBJ1-2; D not certain. Trimming took off 0 bases at V and 5 bases at J, with 13 bases between the two ends. The CDR3 is made up of 14 amino acids. Germline V gene data show CDR1 as GTSNPN and CDR2 as SVGIG (reference sequence). CDR3 region: CAWSVDADSYGYTF. Written as DNA, the CDR3 is TGTGCCTGGAGTGTAGACGCAGACTCTTATGGCTACACCTTC.

V gene TRBV18 combines with J gene TRBJ1-1; a weak D match, TRBD1 (5 bases). CDR1 is KGHSH, CDR2 LQKENI, per germline. Trimming took off 0 bases at V and 1 base at J, with 6 bases between the two ends. The CDR3 covers 14 residues. The chain's CDR3 is CASSPPQGNTEAFF. The CDR3 nucleotides read TGTGCCAGCTCACCACCCCAGGGGAACACTGAAGCTTTCTTT.

The J gene is TRBJ2-7, the V gene TRBV6-1, with D hard to call. V was cut by 1 base and J by 0 bases, with 7 bases left in between. CDR1 MNHNS and CDR2 SASEGT come from the germline V gene. The CDR3 totals 14 residues. CDR3 sequence: CASSEGSSSYEQYF. As DNA, the CDR3 is TGTGCCAGCAGTGAAGGTAGCTCCTCCTACGAGCAGTACTTC.

The chain couples TRBV5-1 to TRBJ1-6; D is undetermined. The ends were cut back, 3 bases at V and 5 bases at J, with 6 bases in the middle. The CDR3 spans 13 residues. Per the germline V gene, CDR1 is SGHRS and CDR2 is YFSETQ. CDR3 sequence (DNA): TGCGCCAGCAGCTGGGAGAATAATTCACCCCTCCACTTT. Amino acid sequence: CASSWENNSPLHF.

The chain couples TRBV7-9 to TRBJ1-1, with 10 positions matching TRBD1. The CDR3 consists of 15 residues. V was clipped by 5 bases and J by 4 bases; unmatched bases: 7. Germline V gene sequence: CDR1 SEHNR, CDR2 FQNEAQ (reference sequence). The CDR3 nucleotides are TGTGCCAGCAGCCTGTGGACAGGGGGGGCCACTGAAGCTTTCTTT. Its protein is CASSLWTGGATEAFF.

The V gene is TRBV25-1, the J gene TRBJ2-3; 13 positions match TRBD2. Trimming cost V 6 bases and J 3 bases; bases outside gene matches: 9. The CDR3 contains 17 residues. Germline V gene sequence: CDR1 MGHDK, CDR2 SYGVNS. CDR3 in DNA: TGTGCCAGCAGGGGCCAAAGGACTAGCGGGGGAACAGATACGCAGTATTTT. This codes for CASRGQRTSGGTDTQYF. The full variable domain, in which reference TRBV25-1 and TRBJ2-3 provide the parts outside the CDR3, is EADIYQTPRYLVIGTGKKITLECSQTMGHDKMYWYQQDPGMELHLIHYSYGVNSTEKGDLSSESTVSRIRTEHFPLTLESARPSHTSQYLCASRGQRTSGGTDTQYFGPGTRLTVL.

The chain links TRBV2 to TRBJ1-5; tentative D call: TRBD1 (5 bases). Germline CDR1 reads SNHLY; CDR2 reads FYNNEI. This CDR3 comprises 13 residues. The V and J ends lost 3 bases and 6 bases respectively, with 9 bases between them. The DNA for the CDR3 is TGTGCCAGCAGTGACCAGGGCGGTCAGCCCCAGCATTTT. Translation gives CASSDQGGQPQHF.

This clone appeared a few times. CDR3 protein: CAWSDTYIQISQGNTEAFF. Here the CDR3 DNA reads TGTGCCTGGAGTGACACGTACATTCAGATATCCCAGGGGAACACTGAAGCTTTCTTT. This chain links TRBV30 with TRBJ1-1; a possible D gene is TRBD1 (5 bases). The CDR3 is made up of 19 amino acids. V lost 1 base, J lost 1 base, and 25 bases lay in between. Germline V gene lookup returns CDR1 GTSNPN and CDR2 SVGIG (reference sequence).

Remarks on this clone: Other DNA sequences in this specimen translate into the identical CDR3. This chain uses TRBV30 with TRBJ2-3; TRBD2 is a possible D gene (7 bases). V was trimmed by 0 bases and J by 4 bases, leaving 8 bases between them. The length of the CDR3 is 13 residues. Per germline, CDR1 GTSNPN and CDR2 SVGIG (reference sequence). CDR3 DNA sequence: TGTGCCTGGAGTGTCGGGGGGCCAGATACGCAGTATTTT. Protein product: CAWSVGGPDTQYF.

This chain uses TRBV7-9 with TRBJ2-6; TRBD1 aligns across 7 bases. The germline V gene has CDR1 SEHNR and CDR2 FQNEAQ (reference sequence). V dropped 5 bases and J dropped 3; count of bases not matched to a gene: 10. The CDR3 contains 17 residues. The CDR3 DNA follows: TGTGCCAGCAGCGAATTAGGGGGCGCGGGTGGGGCCAACGTCCTGACTTTC. Encoded protein: CASSELGGAGGANVLTF.

DNA of the CDR3: TGTGCCAGCAGCTTAGAAAGACAGGGCTATCAGCCCCAGCATTTT. Amino acids: CASSLERQGYQPQHF. This chain connects TRBV7-2 to TRBJ1-5, with TRBD1 matching 7 bases. This CDR3 is built from 15 residues. With 1 base clipped from V and 5 bases from J, the junction kept 5 bases outside the gene matches. Germline CDR1 reads SGHTA; CDR2 reads FQGNSA.

The CDR3 spells CASSSPGQDPEAFF. Written as DNA, the CDR3 is TGTGCCAGCAGCTCCCCAGGACAGGACCCTGAAGCTTTCTTT. The chain couples TRBV5-4 to TRBJ1-1, with TRBD1 identical over 7 bases. V trimming: 3 bases; J trimming: 6 bases; junction bases outside the gene matches: 8. CDR3 length: 14 residues. Looked up from germline, CDR1 is SGHNT and CDR2 is YYREEE (reference sequence).

J is TRBJ2-7 and V is TRBV19; D remains ambiguous. CDR3 length equals 16 residues. Germline V gives CDR1 LNHDA, CDR2 SQIVND (reference sequence). The germline V and J ends were trimmed by 3 bases and 3 bases, with 18 bases remaining between them. For the CDR3, the DNA is TGTGCCAGTAGTATCGACTCCTCAGCGTCGGTCTACGAGCAGTACTTC. Protein: CASSIDSSASVYEQYF.

The sample holds one count of this clone. The junction and the germline gene differ at one end; a read error may be behind it. The chain joins TRBV5-1 to TRBJ2-2, with D possibly being TRBD2 (6 bases). CDR1 is SGHRS, CDR2 YFSETQ, per germline. This CDR3 spans 18 amino acids. The CDR3 reads CASSLASATQTPSGKLFF. In DNA form, the CDR3 reads TGCGCCAGCAGCTTGGCTAGCGCGACCCAAACCCCATCCGGGAAGCTGTTTTTT.

This chain connects TRBV5-1 to TRBJ2-5; 10 positions agree with TRBD2. Unmatched junction bases numbered 9, after V lost 0 bases and J lost 7 bases. Per germline, CDR1 SGHRS and CDR2 YFSETQ. The CDR3 is 16 residues long. DNA of the CDR3: TGCGCCAGCAGCTTGGATCCGGGACTAGCGTTTGGGACCCAGTACTTC. Residues: CASSLDPGLAFGTQYF.

V and J are TRBV19 and TRBJ2-7, with D possibly being TRBD1 (5 bases). Trimming pared 6 bases from V and 1 base from J, leaving 10 bases between. In germline, CDR1 is LNHDA, CDR2 SQIVND (reference sequence). The CDR3 is made up of 13 amino acids. DNA of the CDR3: TGTGCCAGTAGCCAGGGAACGTCCTACGAGCAGTACTTC. It specifies CASSQGTSYEQYF.

The gene calls are TRBV2 and TRBJ2-1; D is possibly TRBD1 (6 bases). V was cut by 11 bases and J by 3 bases, with 20 bases left in between. Per germline, CDR1 SNHLY and CDR2 FYNNEI. The CDR3 is made up of 15 amino acids. In nucleotides, the CDR3 is TGTGCCGGCTCCAGGGGATCGATAGGCTACAATGAGCAGTTCTTC. It yields the protein CAGSRGSIGYNEQFF.

The chain employs TRBV12-5 and TRBJ2-2; D may be TRBD1 (6 bases). From germline, CDR1 is LGHNT and CDR2 FRNRAP. The V gene lost 5 bases and the J gene lost 0 bases, with 13 bases spanning the gap. The CDR3 length is 16 residues. CDR3 coding DNA: TGTGCTAGTGGTGCGCCTACAGGGACGAACACCGGGGAGCTGTTTTTT. Amino acids: CASGAPTGTNTGELFF.

The chain links TRBV30 to TRBJ2-5; 7 bases align to TRBD1. This CDR3 region has 16 residues. Germline assignment: CDR1 GTSNPN and CDR2 SVGIG (reference sequence). Trimming took 3 bases from V and 5 from J; bases not matched to a gene: 15. Here the CDR3 reads CAWREPGQRGRETQYF. CDR3 DNA: TGTGCCTGGAGGGAACCGGGACAGAGGGGCCGGGAGACCCAGTACTTC. Supplemented by reference TRBV30 and TRBJ2-5, the full variable domain reads SQTIHQWPATLVQPVGSPLSLECTVEGTSNPNLYWYRQAAGRGLQLLFYSVGIGQISSEVPQNLSASRPQDRQFILSSKKLLLSDSGFYLCAWREPGQRGRETQYFGPGTRLLVL.

The CDR3 DNA reads TGCGCCAGCAGCCGGCAGGACAGGGGCACGGGTCAGCCCCAGCATTTT. Protein: CASSRQDRGTGQPQHF. The chain has TRBV4-1 and TRBJ1-5, with 9 bases matching TRBD1. The trim removed 4 bases at V and 6 bases at J, leaving 10 bases unmatched. The CDR3 totals 16 residues. The germline V gene has CDR1 MGHRA and CDR2 YSYEKL.

The chain carries TRBV19 and TRBJ2-3; D perhaps matches TRBD1 (5 bases). V lost 4 bases, J lost 8 bases, and 16 bases lay in between. This CDR3 is built from 14 residues. Germline CDR1 reads LNHDA; CDR2 reads SQIVND (reference sequence). CDR3 in amino acids: CASSTLQTVGTQYF. For the CDR3, the DNA is TGTGCCAGTAGTACCCTCCAGACAGTGGGTACGCAGTATTTT.

This chain connects TRBV15 to TRBJ1-1; no clear D. The germline gives CDR1 LNHNV, CDR2 YYDKDF (reference sequence). The CDR3 loop spans 15 amino acids. Between the trimmed V and J ends, which lost 1 base and 3 bases, there was a span of 12 bases. CDR3 coding DNA: TGTGCCACCAGCAGAGTGCGGGGAGCGCACACTGAAGCTTTCTTT. As protein: CATSRVRGAHTEAFF. Variable domain in full (rest from reference TRBV15 and TRBJ1-1): DAMVIQNPRYQVTQFGKPVTLSCSQTLNHNVMYWYQQKSSQAPKLLFHYYDKDFNNEADTPDNFQSRRPNTSFCFLDIRSPGLGDTAMYLCATSRVRGAHTEAFFGQGTRLTVV.